These 5 T cell receptor beta chains were all obtained from the same sample, sequenced in a study of T-cell memory formation after mild COVID-19. MiXCR, run by TCRdb on the 5' RACE reads, gives a single entry per CDR3 protein. The sample has 300,000 to 400,000 distinct CDR3 sequences, 25% to 30% seen once. Sequenced material: PBMCs or a T cell subset sorted from them (not recorded which). The receptor set was obtained from an adult woman who had mild COVID-19 (a few samples of this study predate the infection). Cell type and time point are not known.

This chain connects TRBV7-2 to TRBJ2-2; 7 bases are shared with TRBD1. The V segment lost 4 bases and the J segment 2 bases; nucleotides outside the gene matches: 7. The CDR3 spans 16 residues. Germline V CDR1 and CDR2: SGHTA, FQGNSA. The CDR3 DNA follows: TGTGCCAGCAGCTCGTCGGGACAGCTAAACACCGGGGAGCTGTTTTTT. Protein product: CASSSSGQLNTGELFF.

The sample holds a few counts of this clonotype. This rearrangement joins TRBV7-6 to TRBJ2-3; 9 bases match TRBD2. After removal of 6 bases from V and 4 bases from J, the junction contained 11 bases not matched to a gene. The germline gives CDR1 SGHVS, CDR2 FNYEAQ. The CDR3 runs to 16 residues. CDR3: CASSLGAGGFADTQYF. Written as DNA, the CDR3 is TGTGCCAGCAGTCTCGGGGCGGGGGGGTTCGCAGATACGCAGTATTTT.

This clonotype appeared a few times. The rearrangement uses TRBV29-1 and TRBJ2-3; TRBD1 matches at 9 bases. Germline CDR1 reads SQVTM; CDR2 reads ANQGSEA. This CDR3 has 14 residues. V shed 6 bases, J shed 7 bases, and the junction held 11 bases outside the gene matches. CDR3 nucleotides: TGCAGCGTCAAACAGGGGGCCGATCGACATACGCAGTATTTT. Amino acids: CSVKQGADRHTQYF.

This chain uses TRBV24-1 with TRBJ2-5, with 7 nucleotides matching TRBD2. V shed 2 bases and J 6 bases; nucleotides not matched to a gene: 5. This CDR3 region has 14 residues. Germline-derived CDR1 and CDR2 are KGHDR and SFDVKD. The CDR3 region is CATSDSSGGQTQYF. The CDR3 nucleotides are TGTGCCACCAGTGATTCTTCGGGGGGACAGACCCAGTACTTC.

The V gene is TRBV29-1, the J gene TRBJ2-5, with TRBD1 matching 9 bases. This CDR3 comprises 13 residues. Germline V gene data show CDR1 as SQVTM and CDR2 as ANQGSEA. V gave up 5 bases and J gave up 5 bases; unmatched junction bases: 6. The CDR3 loop is CSVRTGVSETQYF. As DNA, the CDR3 is TGCAGCGTTAGGACAGGGGTCAGCGAGACCCAGTACTTC.